This T cell receptor (beta chain) was observed in a study of a mutant IDH1 vaccine in newly diagnosed glioma. About the study: Of treated patients, approximately 62% were men and about 38% women, averaging around 42 years. Antecedent treatment encompassed radiotherapy, temozolomide, or their combination; the majority received both.

Described time point: week 11, during vaccination. A 20-mer mutant IDH1 peptide at 300 ug was injected subcutaneously with topical imiquimod. To note about this clone: Its antigen is not known.

Germline values: CDR1 MNHEY, CDR2 SMNVEV (reference sequence). V was shortened by 1 base and J by 0 bases, with 22 bases between the two germline ends. The CDR3 has 19 residues. Sequencing was performed with immunoSEQ multiplex PCR; in TCRdb, only in-frame clones are kept and a portion is missing. This table has around 60,000 clones, approximately 90% appearing once. The sequence derives from a man in his forties or fifties with glioma. The starting material was PBMCs, obtained from a glioma patient whose treatment included an IDH1 peptide vaccine. The rearrangement uses TRBV27 and TRBJ2-7, with D tentatively TRBD2 (5 bases). In DNA form, the CDR3 reads TGTGCCAGCAGTTTATATGGGTACTTAGCGCACGGCCTCTCCTACGAGCAGTACTTC. Its protein product is CASSLYGYLAHGLSYEQYF.